This TCR beta chain was captured in a study of blood T cell repertoires in COVID-19 (dated by TCRdb to 2018 to 2020). Some background on the complete study: Collaborator samples came from the United States, Italy and Spain and covered acute and convalescent phases of COVID-19. Where available, HLA class I and class II types were taken from metadata supplied by the sample provider and were not determined by assay-based typing. The material from the prospective study consisted of cDNA or gDNA derived from T cells, B-cell-depleted T cells, or PBMCs. Samples came from the ongoing ImmuneRACE study (first 160 participants) plus 1,254 subjects from 6 global collaborators. The repertoires were made available in a free public database intended to serve as a resource for research on the immune response to SARS-CoV-2. Deeply sampled blood TCRbeta repertoires from subjects exposed to, actively infected with, or recovered from COVID-19 were included in the dataset. The sample metadata nearly always contained a de-identified subject ID, COVID-19 status, age in years and sex. What the study reported, not specific to this receptor: Clinical and demographic metadata were provided uncurated, with the amount varying by source and participant.

From the germline V gene, CDR1 is SGDLS and CDR2 is YYNGEE. V and J are truncated by 3 bases and 1 base respectively, leaving an intervening sequence of 13 bases. The CDR3 contains 15 residues, cysteine and phenylalanine counted. CDR3 DNA is the only sequence kept; it has 45 bases, read in frame from the first base. On this clone itself: The antigen it binds to is not known. No base quality information exists; no much larger clone differs at one position.

TCRbeta CDR3 regions were amplified from genomic DNA by means of the immunoSEQ Assay, a bias-controlled multiplex PCR. The original methods were these. The number of nucleated cells in each sample was estimated from the amplification of reference gene primers within the assay. Sequence reads were collapsed and filtered to measure the absolute abundance of every unique TCRbeta CDR3 rearrangement. For each sample, productive Simpson clonality was calculated as the square root of Simpson's diversity index across productive rearrangements. TCRdb retrieved this table from immuneACCESS and kept in-frame rearrangements only. Not all clones are present; in checked studies, unresolved V genes account for under half, and no reason is known for the remainder. V and J calls and clone size are copied from that table; D and trimming were computed from the DNA. The sample yields 130,000 to 150,000 clones; approximately 91% were counted once. The top ten clones comprise 1.5% to 2% of the sample.

Each collaborating institution followed its own protocols to collect whole blood in K2EDTA tubes. For TCRbeta analysis, collaborators shipped samples as frozen whole blood, isolated PBMCs, or DNA extracted from either of those sample types. This sequence was found in a man aged 65 to 85 with acute or convalescent COVID-19. The sequencing sample was made of peripheral blood. The chain is assembled from TRBV9 and TRBJ1-1; the D region possibly corresponds to TRBD1 (6 bases align). The CDR3 reads as follows: CASSAGVRENTEAFF. The nucleotides read TGTGCCAGCAGCGCAGGGGTAAGGGAGAACACTGAAGCTTTCTTT.